These 23 T cell receptor beta chains were all obtained from the same sample, sequenced in a study of neoadjuvant anti-PD-1 for oral cavity cancer. Profiled with immunoSEQ multiplex PCR; TCRdb holds only in-frame clones, not every one. The sample has about 6,800 clones, just under 75% seen once. This material consisted of PBMCs, taken before nivolumab (anti-PD-1) treatment. All receptors come from a person aged 35 to 85 with oral cavity squamous cell carcinoma.

This rearrangement joins TRBV9 to TRBJ1-2; D may be TRBD1 (6 bases). With 2 bases removed from V and 6 bases from J, the gap between germline ends came to 17 bases. The CDR3 runs 15 residues. Per germline, CDR1 SGDLS and CDR2 YYNGEE. This chain's CDR3 is CASSVRDFGGNGYTF. In DNA form, the CDR3 reads TGTGCCAGCAGCGTCCGGGATTTCGGGGGCAATGGCTACACCTTC.

The V gene is TRBV5-6, the J gene TRBJ2-7; no definite D call. The germline CDR1 and CDR2 sequences are SGHDT and YYEEEE. V lost 4 bases and J lost 3, with 11 bases in between. The CDR3 is 13 amino acids. CDR3 amino acids: CASSPRKRYEQYF. Here the CDR3 DNA reads TGTGCCAGCAGCCCCCGCAAGCGCTACGAGCAGTACTTC.

In nucleotides, the CDR3 is TGTGCCAGTATAGGTTACGCGGCGGGCAATCAGCCCCAGCATTTT. Protein product: CASIGYAAGNQPQHF. The chain couples TRBV19 to TRBJ1-5; D is uncertain. V lost 7 bases and J lost 2, with 15 bases in between. Germline V gene lookup returns CDR1 LNHDA and CDR2 SQIVND (reference sequence). CDR3 length: 15 amino acids.

The chain has TRBV7-2 and TRBJ2-3; 9 bases are shared with TRBD2. The CDR3 spans 16 residues. The V gene end was trimmed by 1 base and the J gene end by 6 bases; junction bases not matched to a gene: 8. Germline CDR1 SGHTA, CDR2 FQGNSA. CDR3 in DNA: TGTGCCAGCAGCTTAGATGCGGGGGGGCGAATGGATACGCAGTATTTT. Protein sequence: CASSLDAGGRMDTQYF.

The V and J genes are TRBV5-5 and TRBJ1-1; a possible D gene is TRBD1 (5 bases). V lost 4 bases and J 0 bases, leaving 7 bases between the germline ends. Per the germline V gene, CDR1 is SGHKS and CDR2 is YYEKEE (reference sequence). The CDR3 covers 13 residues. The CDR3 nucleotides read TGTGCCAGCAGCCGGACACTGAACACTGAAGCTTTCTTT. This translates into CASSRTLNTEAFF.

The chain carries TRBV4-1 and TRBJ2-2; TRBD2 matches 8 bases. This CDR3 is 16 amino acids long. V lost 0 bases to trimming and J lost 7 bases; unmatched junction nucleotides: 7. Germline values: CDR1 MGHRA, CDR2 YSYEKL. The CDR3 DNA reads as TGCGCCAGCAGCCAAGAAAGAGCGGGGGTCGGCGGGGAGCTGTTTTTT. This encodes CASSQERAGVGGELFF.

The chain has TRBV5-1 and TRBJ2-2; D is uncertain. Germline assignment: CDR1 SGHRS and CDR2 YFSETQ. The CDR3 loop spans 12 amino acids. Trimming stripped 0 bases from V and 7 bases from J, with 4 bases between. The CDR3 spells CASSLDNGELFF. CDR3 nucleotides: TGCGCCAGCAGCTTGGACAACGGGGAGCTGTTTTTT. Full variable domain (missing parts from reference TRBV5-1 and TRBJ2-2): KAGVTQTPRYLIKTRGQQVTLSCSPISGHRSVSWYQQTPGQGLQFLFEYFSETQRNKGNFPGRFSGRQFSNSRSEMNVSTLELGDSALYLCASSLDNGELFFGEGSRLTVL.

The J gene is TRBJ2-7, the V gene TRBV4-3; a possible D gene is TRBD1 (6 bases). V lost 4 bases and J 2 bases, leaving 9 bases between the germline ends. The CDR3 is made up of 13 amino acids. From germline, CDR1 is LGHNA and CDR2 YSLEER. The CDR3 nucleotides read TGCGCCAGCAGCCGGACAGTTACCTACGAGCAGTACTTC. Its translation: CASSRTVTYEQYF.

The J gene is TRBJ2-1, the V gene TRBV27; D uncertain. CDR1 is MNHEY and CDR2 is SMNVEV in the germline V gene (reference sequence). Trimming removed 1 base from V and 4 bases from J, with 14 bases in between. The CDR3 runs 16 residues. The CDR3 DNA reads as TGTGCCAGCAGTTTATTCGGCCCGCGAGTTTACAATGAGCAGTTCTTC. Its protein is CASSLFGPRVYNEQFF.

This clone was found once. The chain links TRBV2 to TRBJ2-7; D is uncertain. The CDR3 extends over 13 amino acids. Germline-derived CDR1 and CDR2 are SNHLY and FYNNEI. Trimming took off 6 bases at V and 5 bases at J, with 14 bases between the two ends. In DNA form, the CDR3 reads TGTGCCAGCAGGGGTTGGGTTCGCGACGAGCAGTACTTC. Translated, it gives CASRGWVRDEQYF.

The V and J genes are TRBV6-1 and TRBJ1-6; no reliable D call. The length of the CDR3 is 15 residues. Between the trimmed V and J ends, which lost 6 bases and 6 bases, there was a span of 15 bases. The germline V gene has CDR1 MNHNS and CDR2 SASEGT. DNA for the CDR3: TGTGCCAGCAGCCTTAGCAGGTGGGGTAATTCACCCCTCCACTTT. Amino acids: CASSLSRWGNSPLHF.

V and J are TRBV19 and TRBJ2-7; possible D gene TRBD1, 6 bases. The CDR3 runs 11 residues. Per the germline V gene, CDR1 is LNHDA and CDR2 is SQIVND (reference sequence). Trimming shortened V by 7 bases and J by 8 bases, and 12 bases separated the two germline ends. DNA for the CDR3: TGTGCCAGTAAGGGTCAGGGGAAGCAGTACTTC. Its protein product is CASKGQGKQYF.

The V gene is TRBV4-3, the J gene TRBJ2-3; D possibly matches TRBD1 or TRBD2 (5 bases each). Germline values: CDR1 LGHNA, CDR2 YSLEER. The CDR3 is 17 amino acids. With 2 bases removed from V and 1 base from J, the gap between germline ends came to 16 bases. CDR3 protein: CASSQHAGTEGTDTQYF. The CDR3 region has the DNA TGCGCCAGCAGCCAACATGCCGGGACGGAGGGCACAGATACGCAGTATTTT.

This clone was seen a single time. This chain uses TRBV13 with TRBJ2-2; TRBD2 matches 12 bases. The CDR3 has 16 amino acids. Per germline, CDR1 PRHDT and CDR2 FYEKMQ (reference sequence). The V and J ends lost 4 bases and 4 bases, in that order; junction bases with no gene match: 4. This chain's CDR3 is CASSWTSGELTGELFF. In DNA form, the CDR3 reads TGTGCCAGCAGCTGGACTAGCGGGGAACTCACCGGGGAGCTGTTTTTT.

The rearrangement joins TRBV9 to TRBJ2-7; D possibly matches TRBD1 or TRBD2 (6 bases each). From germline, CDR1 is SGDLS and CDR2 YYNGEE. The CDR3 loop spans 14 amino acids. V was trimmed by 0 bases and J by 6 bases, leaving 13 bases between them. The CDR3 DNA follows: TGTGCCAGCAGCGTAGTGGGCGAGGGGGGCGAGCAGTACTTC. Protein: CASSVVGEGGEQYF. Full variable domain (outside the CDR3, taken from reference TRBV9 and TRBJ2-7): DSGVTQTPKHLITATGQRVTLRCSPRSGDLSVYWYQQSLDQGLQFLIQYYNGEERAKGNILERFSAQQFPDLHSELNLSSLELGDSALYFCASSVVGEGGEQYFGPGTRLTVT.

The rearrangement joins TRBV6-5 to TRBJ1-4; weak D call: TRBD1 (6 bases). The CDR3 runs to 14 residues. Per germline, CDR1 MNHEY and CDR2 SVGAGI. Deletions cut 6 bases from V and 6 bases from J, with 14 bases between. CDR3 DNA sequence: TGTGCCAGCAGACCCACAGGGTATGATGAAAAACTGTTTTTT. Amino acid sequence: CASRPTGYDEKLFF.

The chain uses TRBV2 and TRBJ1-5; D unresolved. The CDR3 consists of 15 residues. Germline CDR1 SNHLY, CDR2 FYNNEI. Deletions cut 2 bases from V and 4 bases from J, with 12 bases between. This CDR3 is CASSERSGRNQPQHF. The CDR3 nucleotides are TGTGCCAGCAGTGAAAGGTCCGGTCGTAATCAGCCCCAGCATTTT.

This clone has only one observation. The chain couples TRBV5-5 to TRBJ1-2, with 8 nucleotides matching TRBD1. V shed 2 bases and J 4 bases; nucleotides not matched to a gene: 7. The germline V gene has CDR1 SGHKS and CDR2 YYEKEE (reference sequence). The CDR3 consists of 15 residues. Here the CDR3 reads CASSLGGQVGYGYTF. In DNA form, the CDR3 reads TGTGCCAGCAGCTTAGGGGGACAGGTCGGCTATGGCTACACCTTC.

The V call is TRBV29-1, the J call TRBJ1-2, with TRBD1 as a possible D gene (6 bases). There are 13 residues in the CDR3. Germline loops: CDR1 SQVTM, CDR2 ANQGSEA. Trimming removed 5 bases from V and 0 bases from J, with 10 bases in between. CDR3 nucleotide sequence: TGCAGCGTTCGGACAGCCGCTAACTATGGCTACACCTTC. Translation gives CSVRTAANYGYTF.

The count of this clone is one. This chain joins TRBV5-4 and TRBJ1-2; D uncertain. V lost 1 base and J 2 bases, leaving 6 bases between the germline ends. The CDR3 sequence is 13 residues long. The germline gives CDR1 SGHNT, CDR2 YYREEE (reference sequence). CDR3 sequence reads: CASSLRTNYGYTF. The DNA of the CDR3 is TGTGCCAGCAGCTTGAGGACCAACTATGGCTACACCTTC.

CDR3 amino acids: CSVVQKAGGFQETQYF. CDR3 DNA: TGCAGCGTTGTTCAAAAAGCGGGGGGGTTCCAAGAGACCCAGTACTTC. The chain links TRBV29-1 to TRBJ2-5; 10 bases agree with TRBD2. Per the germline V gene, CDR1 is SQVTM and CDR2 is ANQGSEA. Trimming took 4 bases from V and 1 from J; bases not matched to a gene: 9. The CDR3 has 16 amino acids.

This clone was observed a handful of times. The chain recombines TRBV7-8 with TRBJ1-6; D is undetermined. The germline CDR1 and CDR2 sequences are SGHVS and FQNEAQ. Trimming took 2 bases from V and 8 from J, leaving 10 bases between them. The CDR3 consists of 14 residues. The CDR3 here is CASSLSGLYSPLHF. The CDR3, as DNA: TGTGCCAGCAGCTTAAGTGGGTTATATTCACCCCTCCACTTT.

CDR3 sequence (DNA): TGCGCCAGCAGCCAAGATATGGGACCCAAGGCCCAGCATTTT. It codes for CASSQDMGPKAQHF. The chain uses TRBV4-1 and TRBJ1-5, with D possibly being TRBD1 (5 bases). Germline V lookup: CDR1 MGHRA, CDR2 YSYEKL. V dropped 0 bases and J dropped 11 bases, with 14 bases sitting between them. The CDR3 consists of 14 residues.